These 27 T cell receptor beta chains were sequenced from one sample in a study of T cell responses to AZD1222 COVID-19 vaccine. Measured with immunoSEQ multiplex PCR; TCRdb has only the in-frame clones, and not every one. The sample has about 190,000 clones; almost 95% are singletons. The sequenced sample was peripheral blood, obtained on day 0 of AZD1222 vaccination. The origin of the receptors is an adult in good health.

CDR3 amino acids: CSVGEYTQYF. DNA for the CDR3: TGCAGCGTGGGGGAATATACGCAGTATTTT. This chain connects TRBV29-1 to TRBJ2-3; D possibly uses TRBD1 or TRBD2 (5 bases each). Germline V CDR1 and CDR2: SQVTM, ANQGSEA. V lost 6 bases to trimming and J lost 7 bases, with 8 bases between them. The CDR3 has 10 residues.

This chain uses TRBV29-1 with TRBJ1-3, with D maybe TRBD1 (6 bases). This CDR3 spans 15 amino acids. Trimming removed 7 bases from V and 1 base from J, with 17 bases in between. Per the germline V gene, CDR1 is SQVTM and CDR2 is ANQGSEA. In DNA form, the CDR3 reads TGCAGCGCGGTCGACAGGCTGATTTCTGGAAACACCATATATTTT. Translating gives CSAVDRLISGNTIYF.

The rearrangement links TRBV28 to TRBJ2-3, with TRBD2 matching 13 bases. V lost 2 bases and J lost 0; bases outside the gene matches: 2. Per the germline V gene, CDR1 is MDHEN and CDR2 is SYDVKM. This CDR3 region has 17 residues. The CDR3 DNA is TGTGCCAGCAGTTTACCGGGACTAGCGGGAAGCACAGATACGCAGTATTTT. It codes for CASSLPGLAGSTDTQYF.

CDR3 sequence (DNA): TGCGCCAGCAGCCCAGGGACAGGGGATAATTCACCCCTCCACTTT. Residues: CASSPGTGDNSPLHF. The gene calls are TRBV5-1 and TRBJ1-6, with 10 nucleotides matching TRBD1. J was trimmed by 5 bases and V by 4 bases; bases with no gene match: 3. Germline V gene data show CDR1 as SGHRS and CDR2 as YFSETQ. The CDR3 is 15 residues long. Full variable domain (missing parts from reference TRBV5-1 and TRBJ1-6): KAGVTQTPRYLIKTRGQQVTLSCSPISGHRSVSWYQQTPGQGLQFLFEYFSETQRNKGNFPGRFSGRQFSNSRSEMNVSTLELGDSALYLCASSPGTGDNSPLHFGNGTRLTVT.

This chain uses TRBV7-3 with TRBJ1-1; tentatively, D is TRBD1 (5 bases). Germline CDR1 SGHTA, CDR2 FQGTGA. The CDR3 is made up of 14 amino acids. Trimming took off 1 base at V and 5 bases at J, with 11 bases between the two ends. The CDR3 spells CASSLMESGTEAFF. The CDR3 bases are TGTGCCAGCAGCTTAATGGAATCAGGGACTGAAGCTTTCTTT.

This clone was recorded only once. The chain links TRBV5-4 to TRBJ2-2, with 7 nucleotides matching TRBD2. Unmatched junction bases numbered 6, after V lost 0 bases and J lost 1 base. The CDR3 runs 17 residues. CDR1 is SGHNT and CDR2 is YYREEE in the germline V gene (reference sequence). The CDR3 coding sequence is TGTGCCAGCAGCTTGGGCGGGGGAATAGTGAACACCGGGGAGCTGTTTTTT. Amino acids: CASSLGGGIVNTGELFF.

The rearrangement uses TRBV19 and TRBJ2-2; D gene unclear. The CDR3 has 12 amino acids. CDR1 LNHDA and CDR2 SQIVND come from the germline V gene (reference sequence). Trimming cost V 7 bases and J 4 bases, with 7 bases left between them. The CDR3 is CASTGPTGELFF. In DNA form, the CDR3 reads TGTGCCAGTACCGGTCCCACCGGGGAGCTGTTTTTT. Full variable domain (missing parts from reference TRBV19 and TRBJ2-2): DGGITQSPKYLFRKEGQNVTLSCEQNLNHDAMYWYRQDPGQGLRLIYYSQIVNDFQKGDIAEGYSVSREKKESFPLTVTSAQKNPTAFYLCASTGPTGELFFGEGSRLTVL.

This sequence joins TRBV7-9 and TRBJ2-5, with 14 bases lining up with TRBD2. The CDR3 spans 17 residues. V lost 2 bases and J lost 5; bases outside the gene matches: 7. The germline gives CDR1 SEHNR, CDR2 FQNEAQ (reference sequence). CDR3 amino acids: CASSLSGTSGGSETQYF. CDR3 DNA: TGTGCCAGCAGCTTATCAGGGACTAGCGGGGGTTCTGAGACCCAGTACTTC.

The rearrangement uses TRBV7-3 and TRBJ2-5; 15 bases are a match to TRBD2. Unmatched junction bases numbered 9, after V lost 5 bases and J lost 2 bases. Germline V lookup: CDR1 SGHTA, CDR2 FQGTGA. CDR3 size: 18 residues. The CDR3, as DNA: TGTGCCAGCAGCGCCAACGGACTAGCGGGGGGGACTCAAGAGACCCAGTACTTC. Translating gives CASSANGLAGGTQETQYF.

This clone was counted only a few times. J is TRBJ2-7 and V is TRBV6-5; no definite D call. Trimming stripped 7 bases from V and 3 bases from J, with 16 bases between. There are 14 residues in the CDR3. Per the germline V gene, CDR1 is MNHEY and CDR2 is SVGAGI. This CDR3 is CASTLDGPLYEQYF. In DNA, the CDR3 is TGTGCCAGCACCCTCGACGGACCACTCTACGAGCAGTACTTC.

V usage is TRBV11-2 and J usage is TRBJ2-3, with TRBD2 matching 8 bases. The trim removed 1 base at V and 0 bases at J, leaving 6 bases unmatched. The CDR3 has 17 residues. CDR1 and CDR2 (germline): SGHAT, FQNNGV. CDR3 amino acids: CASSLAGGLSSTDTQYF. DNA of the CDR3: TGTGCCAGCAGCTTAGCGGGGGGGCTTTCAAGCACAGATACGCAGTATTTT.

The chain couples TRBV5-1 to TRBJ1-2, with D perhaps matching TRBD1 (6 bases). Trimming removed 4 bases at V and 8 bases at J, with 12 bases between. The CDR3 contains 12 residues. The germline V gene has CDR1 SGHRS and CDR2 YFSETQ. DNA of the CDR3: TGCGCCAGCAGCAACAGGGACTGGGGCTACACCTTC. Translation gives CASSNRDWGYTF.

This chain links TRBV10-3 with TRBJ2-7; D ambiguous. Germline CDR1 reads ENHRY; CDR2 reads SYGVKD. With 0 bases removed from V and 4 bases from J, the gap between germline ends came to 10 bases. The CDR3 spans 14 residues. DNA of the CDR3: TGTGCCATCAGTGAGTCGGGCCCACTTTACGAGCAGTACTTC. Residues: CAISESGPLYEQYF.

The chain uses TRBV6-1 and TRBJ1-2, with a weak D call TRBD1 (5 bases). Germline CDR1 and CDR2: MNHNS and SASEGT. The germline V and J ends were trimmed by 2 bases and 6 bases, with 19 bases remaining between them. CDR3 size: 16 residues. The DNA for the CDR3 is TGTGCCAGCAGTGAAAAAGCCCCGGGGGGAGGGGATGGCTACACCTTC. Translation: CASSEKAPGGGDGYTF.

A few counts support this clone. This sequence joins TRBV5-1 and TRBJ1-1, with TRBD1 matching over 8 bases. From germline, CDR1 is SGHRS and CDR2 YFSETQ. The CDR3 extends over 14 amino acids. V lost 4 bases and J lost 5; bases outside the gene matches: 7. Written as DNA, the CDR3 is TGCGCCAGCAGCCGGTCAGGGGGCCGGACTGAAGCTTTCTTT. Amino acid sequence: CASSRSGGRTEAFF.

The CDR3 nucleotides read TGTGCCAGCAGCAAAACGAGAGATACGCAGTATTTT. Amino acids: CASSKTRDTQYF. The genes are TRBV21-1 and TRBJ2-3; TRBD2 was called by the table and not checked on the DNA. TRBV21-1 is noted as a pseudogene. CDR3 size: 12 residues.

In nucleotides, the CDR3 is TGTGCCAGCAGTGAAGTCAGCAGACTAAACATTCAGTACTTC. This gives the protein CASSEVSRLNIQYF. The J gene is TRBJ2-4, the V gene TRBV6-1; no firm D call. Per germline, CDR1 MNHNS and CDR2 SASEGT. The CDR3 is 14 residues long. Trimming removed 1 base from V and 6 bases from J, with 10 bases in between.

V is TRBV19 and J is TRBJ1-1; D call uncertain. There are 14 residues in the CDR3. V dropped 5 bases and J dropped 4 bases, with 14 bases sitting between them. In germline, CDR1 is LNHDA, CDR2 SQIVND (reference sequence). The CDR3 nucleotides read TGTGCCAGTAGTGATCAGGACGGTCTCACTGAAGCTTTCTTT. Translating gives CASSDQDGLTEAFF. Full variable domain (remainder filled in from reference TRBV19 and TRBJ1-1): DGGITQSPKYLFRKEGQNVTLSCEQNLNHDAMYWYRQDPGQGLRLIYYSQIVNDFQKGDIAEGYSVSREKKESFPLTVTSAQKNPTAFYLCASSDQDGLTEAFFGQGTRLTVV.

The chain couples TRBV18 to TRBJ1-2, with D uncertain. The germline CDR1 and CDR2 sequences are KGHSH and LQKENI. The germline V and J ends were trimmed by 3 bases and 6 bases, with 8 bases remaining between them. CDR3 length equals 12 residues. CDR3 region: CASSPDPDGYTF. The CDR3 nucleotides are TGTGCCAGCTCACCCGACCCTGATGGCTACACCTTC.

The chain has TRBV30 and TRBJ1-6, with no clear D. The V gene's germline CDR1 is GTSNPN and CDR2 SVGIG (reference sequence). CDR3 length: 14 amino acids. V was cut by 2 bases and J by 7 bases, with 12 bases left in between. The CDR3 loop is CAWSSMGGNSPLHF. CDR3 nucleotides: TGTGCCTGGAGTTCCATGGGTGGGAATTCACCCCTCCACTTT.

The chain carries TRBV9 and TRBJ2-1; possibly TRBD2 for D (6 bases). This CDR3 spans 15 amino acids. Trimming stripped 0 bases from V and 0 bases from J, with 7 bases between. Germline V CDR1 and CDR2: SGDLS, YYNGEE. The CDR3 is CASSVVGGSYNEQFF. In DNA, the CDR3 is TGTGCCAGCAGCGTAGTGGGGGGCTCCTACAATGAGCAGTTCTTC.

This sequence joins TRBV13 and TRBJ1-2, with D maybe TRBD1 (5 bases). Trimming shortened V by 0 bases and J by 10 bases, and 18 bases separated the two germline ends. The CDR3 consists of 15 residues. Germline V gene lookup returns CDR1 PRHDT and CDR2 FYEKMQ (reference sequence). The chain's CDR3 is CASSLGRSRVYVYTF. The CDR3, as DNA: TGTGCCAGCAGCTTAGGCCGTTCCAGGGTTTACGTCTACACCTTC. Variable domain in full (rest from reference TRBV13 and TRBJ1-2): AAGVIQSPRHLIKEKRETATLKCYPIPRHDTVYWYQQGPGQDPQFLISFYEKMQSDKGSIPDRFSAQQFSDYHSELNMSSLELGDSALYFCASSLGRSRVYVYTFGSGTRLTVV.

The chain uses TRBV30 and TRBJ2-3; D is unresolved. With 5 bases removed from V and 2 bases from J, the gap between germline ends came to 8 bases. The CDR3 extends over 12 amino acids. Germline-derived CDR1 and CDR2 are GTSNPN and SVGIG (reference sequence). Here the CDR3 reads CAWGIITDTQYF. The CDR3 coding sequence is TGTGCCTGGGGAATAATCACAGATACGCAGTATTTT.

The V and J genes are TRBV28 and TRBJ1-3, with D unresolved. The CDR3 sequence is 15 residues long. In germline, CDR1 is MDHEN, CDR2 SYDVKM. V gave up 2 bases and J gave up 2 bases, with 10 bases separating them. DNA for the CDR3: TGTGCCAGCAGTTTACCCGGGTCACCTGGAAACACCATATATTTT. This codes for CASSLPGSPGNTIYF.

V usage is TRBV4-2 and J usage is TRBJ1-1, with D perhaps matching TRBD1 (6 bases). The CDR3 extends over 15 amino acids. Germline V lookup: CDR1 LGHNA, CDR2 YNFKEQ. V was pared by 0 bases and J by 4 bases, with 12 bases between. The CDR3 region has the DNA TGTGCCAGCAGCCAAGAGCCACAGGGTCCCACTGAAGCTTTCTTT. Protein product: CASSQEPQGPTEAFF.

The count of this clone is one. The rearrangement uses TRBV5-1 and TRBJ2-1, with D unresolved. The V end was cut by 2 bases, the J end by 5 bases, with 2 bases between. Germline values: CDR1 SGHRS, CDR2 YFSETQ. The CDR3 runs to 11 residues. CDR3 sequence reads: CASSFDNEQFF. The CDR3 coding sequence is TGCGCCAGCAGCTTCGACAATGAGCAGTTCTTC.

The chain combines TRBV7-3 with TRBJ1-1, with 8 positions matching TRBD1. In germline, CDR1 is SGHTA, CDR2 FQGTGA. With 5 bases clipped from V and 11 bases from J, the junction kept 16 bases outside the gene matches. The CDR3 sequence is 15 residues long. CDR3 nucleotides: TGTGCCAGCAGCCCTGGCGGGTGGGCAGGGGGCGCCGCTTTCTTT. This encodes CASSPGGWAGGAAFF.